The source of this T cell receptor beta chain is a study of blood T cell repertoires in COVID-19. Turning to the study itself: COVID-19 samples, acute and convalescent, were from the United States, Italy and Spain. From T cells, B-cell-depleted T cells, or PBMCs came the material, which was cDNA or gDNA.

The study recruited people aged about 18 to 89 years across about two dozen US areas. Symptom resolution, clearance, or two negative PCRs marked the recovered donors of Cohort 3. This CDR3 comprises 14 residues. In germline, CDR1 is KGHDR, CDR2 SFDVKD. Deletions cut 4 bases from V and 0 bases from J, with 6 bases between. Assay used: immunoSEQ multiplex PCR; TCRdb lists only in-frame clones, some missing. The data show roughly 400,000 clones, 90% seen once. Specimen: PBMCs or T cells enriched from blood (not recorded which). This chain links TRBV24-1 with TRBJ1-5; the D is unclear. The receptor was derived from a man between 18 and 35 years old who had recovered from COVID-19. CDR3 in amino acids: CATSETHSNQPQHF. The CDR3, as DNA: TGTGCCACCAGTGAGACACATAGCAATCAGCCCCAGCATTTT.